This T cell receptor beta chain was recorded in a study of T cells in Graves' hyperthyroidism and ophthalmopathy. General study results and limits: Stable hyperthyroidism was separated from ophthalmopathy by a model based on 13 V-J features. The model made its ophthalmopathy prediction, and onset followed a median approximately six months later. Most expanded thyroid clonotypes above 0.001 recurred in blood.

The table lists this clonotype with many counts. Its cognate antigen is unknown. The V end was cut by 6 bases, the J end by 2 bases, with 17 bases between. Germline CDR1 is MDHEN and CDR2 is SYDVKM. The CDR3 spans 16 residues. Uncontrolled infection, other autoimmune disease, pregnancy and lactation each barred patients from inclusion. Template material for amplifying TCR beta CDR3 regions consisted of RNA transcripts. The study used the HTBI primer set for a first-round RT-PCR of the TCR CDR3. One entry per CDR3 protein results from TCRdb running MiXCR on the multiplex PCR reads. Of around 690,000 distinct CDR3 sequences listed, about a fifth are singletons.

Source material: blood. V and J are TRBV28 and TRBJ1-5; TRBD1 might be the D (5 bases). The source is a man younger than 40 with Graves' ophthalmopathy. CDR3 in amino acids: CASSLGQIGRNQPQHF. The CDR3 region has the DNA TGTGCCAGCAGCCTGGGGCAAATAGGGCGCAATCAGCCCCAGCATTTT.